The 30 T cell receptor beta chains presented below share a single source sample, sequenced in a study of OX40 agonist ivuxolimab in advanced cancers. Profiling relied on immunoSEQ multiplex PCR, and the TCRdb table lists in-frame clones only, not all of them. The sample holds 20,000 to 25,000 clones, 84% seen once. Here the sequenced sample was CD4+ or CD8+ T cells sorted from blood, taken in a trial of the OX40 agonist ivuxolimab. Receptor source: an adult with an advanced solid tumor such as melanoma, head and neck, liver or kidney cancer.

A few counts support this clone. The chain carries TRBV4-1 and TRBJ2-7; TRBD1 agrees at 9 bases. CDR3 length: 15 residues. The germline V gene encodes CDR1 MGHRA and CDR2 YSYEKL. The V gene end was trimmed by 6 bases and the J gene end by 6 bases; junction bases not matched to a gene: 12. The CDR3 is CASSRTGTGTSEQYF. CDR3 in DNA: TGCGCCAGCAGTCGGACCGGGACAGGGACCTCCGAGCAGTACTTC.

The chain carries TRBV5-6 and TRBJ2-1; 8 bases align to TRBD2. From germline, CDR1 is SGHDT and CDR2 YYEEEE. V was pared by 2 bases and J by 6 bases, with 7 bases of the junction left unmatched. The CDR3 has 15 residues. The CDR3 region is CASSFRSSGFNEQFF. The CDR3 DNA is TGTGCCAGCAGCTTTAGGTCTAGCGGGTTCAATGAGCAGTTCTTC.

V is TRBV9 and J is TRBJ2-6, with D unresolved. V was pared by 0 bases and J by 1 base, with 20 bases between. The germline V gene has CDR1 SGDLS and CDR2 YYNGEE. The CDR3 runs 20 residues. The CDR3 here is CASSVECQVMRSSGANVLTF. CDR3 nucleotide sequence: TGTGCCAGCAGCGTAGAATGCCAGGTAATGCGTTCTTCTGGGGCCAACGTCCTGACTTTC.

The CDR3 is CASSIAGTSGYEQYF. The CDR3 region has the DNA TGTGCCAGCAGCATCGCCGGGACTAGCGGCTACGAGCAGTACTTC. V and J are TRBV7-6 and TRBJ2-7; 11 bases line up with TRBD2. V gave up 5 bases and J gave up 3 bases; unmatched junction bases: 6. Germline CDR1 SGHVS, CDR2 FNYEAQ. This CDR3 spans 15 amino acids.

CDR3 sequence reads: CASSNYPGQGFF. The CDR3 DNA reads as TGTGCCAGCAGCAACTACCCGGGACAGGGTTTTTTT. The rearrangement joins TRBV21-1 to TRBJ1-3; the D call in the table, TRBD1, was not verified against the DNA. TRBV21-1 is designated a pseudogene. This CDR3 is built from 12 residues.

The chain is built from TRBV5-4 and TRBJ1-4; 10 nucleotides match TRBD1. This CDR3 is built from 18 residues. Germline V gives CDR1 SGHNT, CDR2 YYREEE (reference sequence). V was clipped by 4 bases and J by 3 bases; unmatched bases: 12. This CDR3 reads CASSDSMTGGWSNEKLFF. For the CDR3, the DNA is TGTGCCAGCAGCGATTCGATGACAGGGGGCTGGTCTAATGAAAAACTGTTTTTT.

The gene calls are TRBV12-5 and TRBJ2-7, with 7 bases aligning to TRBD1. Trimming at V came to 6 bases and at J to 2 bases, leaving 7 bases not matched to a gene. The CDR3 covers 14 residues. Looked up from germline, CDR1 is LGHNT and CDR2 is FRNRAP. The DNA for the CDR3 is TGTGCTAGTGGATTGACAGGGCGCACCTACGAGCAGTACTTC. Its translation: CASGLTGRTYEQYF.

A single count supports this clone. The chain recombines TRBV19 with TRBJ2-2; D might be TRBD2 (5 bases). Trimming stripped 1 base from V and 4 bases from J, with 16 bases between. This CDR3 contains 17 residues. The V gene's germline CDR1 is LNHDA and CDR2 SQIVND (reference sequence). CDR3 sequence reads: CASSIVRGFGGTGELFF. The CDR3 DNA reads as TGTGCCAGTAGTATAGTTAGAGGGTTCGGAGGCACCGGGGAGCTGTTTTTT.

The rearrangement links TRBV2 to TRBJ2-2; TRBD2 agrees at 13 bases. The CDR3 covers 18 residues. The J segment lost 5 bases and the V segment lost 6 bases, leaving 12 bases of the junction unmatched. The V gene's germline CDR1 is SNHLY and CDR2 FYNNEI. CDR3: CASRKLAGGLGWTGELFF. DNA for the CDR3: TGTGCCAGCAGGAAACTAGCGGGGGGGCTGGGTTGGACCGGGGAGCTGTTTTTT.

This clone occurred once. The chain combines TRBV2 with TRBJ2-5; 11 nucleotides line up with TRBD1. Germline CDR1 SNHLY, CDR2 FYNNEI. J gave up 2 bases and V 7 bases, and 9 bases lay outside the gene matches. The CDR3 extends over 16 amino acids. The CDR3 sequence: CASTRDRGYTQETQYF. The DNA of the CDR3 is TGTGCCAGCACGAGGGACAGGGGGTACACTCAAGAGACCCAGTACTTC.

The gene calls are TRBV27 and TRBJ2-2; D possibly corresponds to TRBD1 (5 bases). CDR1 and CDR2 (germline): MNHEY, SMNVEV (reference sequence). The CDR3 length is 13 residues. The V end was cut by 5 bases, the J end by 8 bases, with 12 bases between. The CDR3 bases are TGTGCCAGCAGTCGACAGCTGGTGGGGGAGCTGTTTTTT. Amino acids: CASSRQLVGELFF.

The chain is built from TRBV10-1 and TRBJ2-5, with 7 bases fitting TRBD2. Judging by the DNA end, TRBJ2-7 fits better; the J call may be wrong. There are 14 residues in the CDR3. CDR1 is WNHNN, CDR2 SYGVQD, per germline (reference sequence). The CDR3 sequence is CASSEGGSSYEQYF. CDR3 in DNA: TGCGCCAGCAGTGAGGGCGGGAGTTCCTACGAGCAGTACTTC.

This clone was seen more than once but under ten times. The chain has TRBV19 and TRBJ2-5; 8 positions agree with TRBD2. Germline V gives CDR1 LNHDA, CDR2 SQIVND (reference sequence). The V and J ends lost 3 bases and 4 bases, in that order; junction bases with no gene match: 7. This CDR3 is 15 amino acids long. As DNA, the CDR3 is TGTGCCAGTAGTATCGGGGGGGCCCCACGAGAGACCCAGTACTTC. This encodes CASSIGGAPRETQYF.

The genes are TRBV7-9 and TRBJ2-3; TRBD2 agrees at 7 bases. The CDR3 extends over 17 amino acids. Trimming removed 2 bases from V and 2 bases from J; junction bases left unmatched: 10. CDR1 is SEHNR, CDR2 FQNEAQ, per germline (reference sequence). The CDR3 loop reads CASSLTSSGVSTDTQYF. The DNA for the CDR3 is TGTGCCAGCAGCTTAACTTCCAGCGGGGTCTCCACAGATACGCAGTATTTT.

This clone was counted a few times. This chain joins TRBV6-1 and TRBJ2-1; TRBD2 matches 7 bases. With 2 bases clipped from V and 0 bases from J, the junction kept 1 base outside the gene matches. The CDR3 is made up of 15 amino acids. Germline CDR1 MNHNS, CDR2 SASEGT. The CDR3 DNA follows: TGTGCCAGCAGTGAAACGGGGGGCTCCTACAATGAGCAGTTCTTC. Its protein is CASSETGGSYNEQFF.

The chain uses TRBV4-3 and TRBJ1-2; TRBD1 matches 7 bases. The CDR3 is 15 amino acids. Unmatched junction bases numbered 14, after V lost 6 bases and J lost 7 bases. Looked up from germline, CDR1 is LGHNA and CDR2 is YSLEER. CDR3 bases: TGCGCCAGCAGGAACCCTAGAAGACAGGGCTCTGGCTACACCTTC. It specifies CASRNPRRQGSGYTF.

The CDR3 here is CASSDPGTSGGGNTGELFF. Here the CDR3 DNA reads TGTGCCAGCAGTGACCCCGGGACTAGCGGGGGGGGGAACACCGGGGAGCTGTTTTTT. The V and J genes are TRBV6-1 and TRBJ2-2; 16 bases fit TRBD2. CDR3 size: 19 residues. Trimming took 3 bases from V and 1 from J; bases not matched to a gene: 5. Per germline, CDR1 MNHNS and CDR2 SASEGT.

The V call is TRBV2, the J call TRBJ1-1; D is unresolved. V shed 6 bases and J shed 5 bases, with 19 bases lying between them. Germline V gives CDR1 SNHLY, CDR2 FYNNEI. The CDR3 consists of 15 residues. CDR3 region: CASRVVTVEGTEAFF. For the CDR3, the DNA is TGTGCCAGCAGAGTGGTAACAGTGGAAGGAACTGAAGCTTTCTTT.

Points on this clone: Germline is not matched at one junction end, which may reflect a read error. The chain recombines TRBV5-4 with TRBJ2-7, with TRBD2 identical over 8 bases. This CDR3 comprises 15 residues. Germline values: CDR1 SGHNT, CDR2 YYREEE (reference sequence). The CDR3 region has the DNA TGTGCCAGCAGCCTTAGGGGCGGGGGGTCCTACGAGCAGTGCTTC. This sequence encodes CASSLRGGGSYEQCF.

The chain links TRBV5-4 to TRBJ2-1, with a weak D call TRBD2 (5 bases). V shed 0 bases and J shed 0 bases, with 7 bases lying between them. Germline CDR1 reads SGHNT; CDR2 reads YYREEE (reference sequence). The CDR3 is made up of 15 amino acids. CDR3 DNA sequence: TGTGCCAGCAGCTTGGGAGGGAGCTCCTACAATGAGCAGTTCTTC. Its translation: CASSLGGSSYNEQFF. The full variable domain, completed using reference TRBV5-4 and TRBJ2-1, is ETGVTQSPTHLIKTRGQQVTLRCSSQSGHNTVSWYQQALGQGPQFIFQYYREEENGRGNFPPRFSGLQFPNYSSELNVNALELDDSALYLCASSLGGSSYNEQFFGPGTRLTVL.

V is TRBV5-4 and J is TRBJ2-3, with D tentatively TRBD1 (6 bases). The CDR3 runs 15 residues. CDR1 is SGHNT, CDR2 YYREEE, per germline (reference sequence). Deletions cut 0 bases from V and 0 bases from J, with 8 bases between. Written as DNA, the CDR3 is TGTGCCAGCAGCTTGGACAGGGCTAGCACAGATACGCAGTATTTT. As protein: CASSLDRASTDTQYF.

The chain recombines TRBV7-2 with TRBJ2-1; 8 nucleotides agree with TRBD1. Germline assignment: CDR1 SGHTA and CDR2 FQGNSA. V shed 5 bases and J 3 bases; nucleotides not matched to a gene: 6. The CDR3 consists of 15 residues. DNA of the CDR3: TGTGCCAGCAGCCTCGACAGGGGATACTACAATGAGCAGTTCTTC. This sequence encodes CASSLDRGYYNEQFF.

The chain combines TRBV5-1 with TRBJ2-1; D may be TRBD2 (5 bases). The CDR3 runs 16 residues. CDR1 and CDR2 (germline): SGHRS, YFSETQ. Trimming left V 0 bases short and J 8 bases short, with 18 bases between. This chain's CDR3 is CASSLGRGNGFDEQFF. The CDR3 DNA is TGCGCCAGCAGCTTGGGAAGAGGGAATGGATTCGATGAGCAGTTCTTC.

CDR3 protein: CASSQETGVYQPQHF. The CDR3 DNA sequence: TGCGCCAGCAGCCAAGAGACAGGGGTGTATCAGCCCCAGCATTTT. V and J are TRBV4-3 and TRBJ1-5, with 8 bases matching TRBD1. The CDR3 totals 15 residues. Per the germline V gene, CDR1 is LGHNA and CDR2 is YSLEER. V was pared by 0 bases and J by 5 bases, with 3 bases of the junction left unmatched.

J is TRBJ2-7 and V is TRBV6-5; the D is unclear. V dropped 0 bases and J dropped 4 bases, with 13 bases sitting between them. CDR1 is MNHEY and CDR2 is SVGAGI in the germline V gene. This CDR3 region has 15 residues. CDR3 in amino acids: CASSYSTIPGYEQYF. CDR3 sequence (DNA): TGTGCCAGCAGTTACTCGACCATCCCTGGGTACGAGCAGTACTTC.

The chain is built from TRBV18 and TRBJ1-4; 7 bases line up with TRBD1. CDR1 KGHSH and CDR2 LQKENI come from the germline V gene. CDR3 length: 16 residues. The V gene end was trimmed by 3 bases and the J gene end by 7 bases; junction bases not matched to a gene: 11. The CDR3 protein is CASSPRRQGGSEKLFF. CDR3 bases: TGTGCCAGCTCACCGAGACGACAGGGCGGGTCTGAAAAACTGTTTTTT.

This chain joins TRBV9 and TRBJ1-2; D is ambiguous. The ends were cut back, 2 bases at V and 1 base at J, with 18 bases in the middle. The CDR3 consists of 17 residues. CDR1 and CDR2 (germline): SGDLS, YYNGEE. The CDR3 region is CASSVNTRGSVNYGYTF. The CDR3 DNA follows: TGTGCCAGCAGCGTTAATACCCGAGGGAGTGTTAACTATGGCTACACCTTC. The full variable domain, in which reference TRBV9 and TRBJ1-2 provide the parts outside the CDR3, is DSGVTQTPKHLITATGQRVTLRCSPRSGDLSVYWYQQSLDQGLQFLIQYYNGEERAKGNILERFSAQQFPDLHSELNLSSLELGDSALYFCASSVNTRGSVNYGYTFGSGTRLTVV.

The rearrangement joins TRBV5-4 to TRBJ2-5; TRBD1 agrees at 12 bases. V lost 3 bases and J lost 5; bases outside the gene matches: 8. This CDR3 has 16 amino acids. Germline V gene data show CDR1 as SGHNT and CDR2 as YYREEE (reference sequence). CDR3 nucleotide sequence: TGTGCCAGCAGCTCCCCGGGACAGGGGGCGCGGGAGACCCAGTACTTC. Amino acids: CASSSPGQGARETQYF.

The V and J genes are TRBV29-1 and TRBJ1-1, with a weak D call TRBD1 (5 bases). The V end lost 5 bases, the J end lost 6 bases, and 16 bases lay between the germline ends. The CDR3 runs 13 residues. The germline CDR1 and CDR2 sequences are SQVTM and ANQGSEA. CDR3 sequence (DNA): TGCAGCGTTATCGGCGGGGGGGACTCTGAAGCTTTCTTT. It translates to CSVIGGGDSEAFF.

The chain joins TRBV6-4 to TRBJ2-3, with TRBD2 matching 7 bases. The junction had 8 bases not matched to a gene; V was cut back by 2 bases and J by 6 bases. Per germline, CDR1 MRHNA and CDR2 SNTAGT. The CDR3 is 15 residues long. CDR3 residues: CASSDGPGGGDTQYF. The CDR3 DNA sequence: TGTGCCAGCAGTGACGGGCCGGGAGGAGGGGATACGCAGTATTTT.